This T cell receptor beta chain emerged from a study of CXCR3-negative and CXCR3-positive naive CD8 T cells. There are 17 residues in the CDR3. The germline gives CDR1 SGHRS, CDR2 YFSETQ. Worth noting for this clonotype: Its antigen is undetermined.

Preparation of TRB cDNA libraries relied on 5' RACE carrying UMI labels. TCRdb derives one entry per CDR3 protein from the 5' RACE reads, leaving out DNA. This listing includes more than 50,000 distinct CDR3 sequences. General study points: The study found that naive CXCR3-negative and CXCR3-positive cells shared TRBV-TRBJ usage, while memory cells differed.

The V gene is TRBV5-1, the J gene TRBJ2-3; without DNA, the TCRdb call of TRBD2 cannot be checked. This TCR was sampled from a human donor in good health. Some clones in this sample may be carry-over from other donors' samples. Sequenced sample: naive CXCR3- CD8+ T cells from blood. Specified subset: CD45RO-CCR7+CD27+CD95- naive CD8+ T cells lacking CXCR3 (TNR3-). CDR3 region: CASSLAGTSGGADTQYF.